This T cell receptor (beta chain) appears in the sequencing data of a study of CD8 T cells in ankylosing spondylitis. TCRdb redid the calling of the 5' RACE reads with MiXCR, one entry per CDR3 protein. The sample consists of around 120,000 distinct CDR3 sequences, around 13% of them appearing once. Ten or more counts support this clonotype. From germline, CDR1 is MNHNS and CDR2 SASEGT. Trimming cost V 6 bases and J 5 bases, with 13 bases left between them. There are 14 residues in the CDR3. Material: blood, either unsorted or a sorted T cell fraction (not recorded which). The chain joins TRBV6-1 to TRBJ2-2; no firm D call. The sequence was collected from a female donor with ankylosing spondylitis or in good health (not recorded which). In nucleotides, the CDR3 is TGTGCCAGCAGCCCGCCGTGGCAGACCGGGGAGCTGTTTTTT. Protein: CASSPPWQTGELFF.